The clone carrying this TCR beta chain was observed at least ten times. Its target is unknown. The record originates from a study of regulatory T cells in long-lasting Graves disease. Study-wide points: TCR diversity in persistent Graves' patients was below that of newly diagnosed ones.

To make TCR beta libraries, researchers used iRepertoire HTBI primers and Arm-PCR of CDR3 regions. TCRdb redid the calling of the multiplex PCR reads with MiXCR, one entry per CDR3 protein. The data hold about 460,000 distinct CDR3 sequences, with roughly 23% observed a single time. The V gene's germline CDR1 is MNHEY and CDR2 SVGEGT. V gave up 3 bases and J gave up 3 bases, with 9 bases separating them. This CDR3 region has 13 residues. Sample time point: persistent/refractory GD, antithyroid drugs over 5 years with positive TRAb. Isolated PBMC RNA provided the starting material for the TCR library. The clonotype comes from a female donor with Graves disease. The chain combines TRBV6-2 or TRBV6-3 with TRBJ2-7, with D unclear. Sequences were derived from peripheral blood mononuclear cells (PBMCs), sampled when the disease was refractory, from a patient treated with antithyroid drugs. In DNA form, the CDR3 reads TGTGCCAGCAGTTATAGGGAAGGCTACGAGCAGTACTTC. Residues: CASSYREGYEQYF.